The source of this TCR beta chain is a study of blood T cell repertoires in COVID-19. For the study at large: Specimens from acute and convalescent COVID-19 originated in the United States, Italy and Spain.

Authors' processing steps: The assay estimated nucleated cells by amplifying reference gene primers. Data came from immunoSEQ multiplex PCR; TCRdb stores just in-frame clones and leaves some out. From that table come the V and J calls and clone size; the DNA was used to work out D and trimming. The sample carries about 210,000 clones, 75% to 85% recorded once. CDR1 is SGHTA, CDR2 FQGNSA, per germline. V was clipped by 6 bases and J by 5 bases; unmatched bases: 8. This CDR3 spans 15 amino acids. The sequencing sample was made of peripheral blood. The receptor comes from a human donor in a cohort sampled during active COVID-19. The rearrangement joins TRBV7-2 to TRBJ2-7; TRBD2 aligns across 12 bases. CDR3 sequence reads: CASRKRLAGEDEQYF. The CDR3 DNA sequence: TGTGCCAGCAGGAAACGACTAGCGGGGGAGGACGAGCAGTACTTC. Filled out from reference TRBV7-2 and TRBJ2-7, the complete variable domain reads GAGVSQSPSNKVTEKGKDVELRCDPISGHTALYWYRQSLGQGLEFLIYFQGNSAPDKSGLPSDRFSAERTGGSVSTLTIQRTQQEDSAVYLCASRKRLAGEDEQYFGPGTRLTVT.